This TCR beta chain was recorded in a study of cytomegalovirus exposure and HLA in healthy donors. The ends were cut back, 1 base at V and 13 bases at J, with 17 bases in the middle. The CDR3 is 14 amino acids. CDR1 is SNHLY, CDR2 FYNNEI, per germline. Amplification used 60 Vbeta primers and 13 Jbeta primers. TCRdb's copy holds only in-frame clones and misses some; the assay was immunoSEQ multiplex PCR. The data show about 160,000 clones, with roughly four fifths seen just once and more than 4% held by the top ten. Concerning this clone itself: Its specificity is not known.

Study findings and constraints: Later work found that TCR association rates differed between HLA loci; DRB1 had the most and HLA-C the fewest. Analysis was carried out at a later point, and it linked a missense DCLRE1C variant to TCR beta V- and J-gene trimming.

The sequenced sample was PBMCs. The clonotype was recovered from a man aged 35-49 years in good health and CMV-seronegative. This sequence joins TRBV2 and TRBJ2-1; tentative D call: TRBD2 (5 bases). The CDR3 region has the DNA TGTGCCAGCAGTGAAGATTTCGGACGGGGTCTTCAGTTCTTC. It yields the protein CASSEDFGRGLQFF. Complete variable domain (other parts from reference TRBV2 and TRBJ2-1): EPEVTQTPSHQVTQMGQEVILRCVPISNHLYFYWYRQILGQKVEFLVSFYNNEISEKSEIFDDQFSVERPDGSNFTLKIRSTKLEDSAMYFCASSEDFGRGLQFFGPGTRLTVL.